This is a list of T cell receptor beta chains from one sample in a study of blood T cell repertoires in COVID-19. This table comes from immunoSEQ multiplex PCR, and its TCRdb copy is limited to in-frame clones, with some not included. The sample carries over 200,000 clones, 85% to 90% recorded once. Sequences were obtained from PBMCs or T cells enriched from blood (not recorded which). These receptors originate from a man aged 18 to 30 who had recovered from COVID-19. Both conserved end residues are part of each CDR3. Each record gives: J gene, D gene, clone size, V gene, CDR3 length, CDR3 DNA, CDR3 protein. D genes are given only for firm matches. Clone size, where shown, is once, few, many, or a class for clones that have expanded.

J: TRBJ2-5; D: TRBD1; size: .; V: TRBV7-9; length: 15; DNA: TGTGCCAGCACCCAGGACAGGGCGCTCGAAGAGACCCAGTACTTC; CDR3: CASTQDRALEETQYF
J: TRBJ2-2; D: .; size: .; V: TRBV6-5; length: 16; DNA: TGTGCCAGCAGTTACGTGGGCGACCCGAACACCGGGGAGCTGTTTTTT; CDR3: CASSYVGDPNTGELFF
J: TRBJ2-2; D: .; size: .; V: TRBV4-1; length: 16; DNA: TGCGCCAGCAGCCGGCGCCTAGGAGGTAACACCGGGGAGCTGTTTTTT; CDR3: CASSRRLGGNTGELFF
J: TRBJ2-3; D: TRBD2; size: .; V: TRBV7-9; length: 17; DNA: TGTGCCAGCAGTCGCTCCGGGACTAGCGGGGGGGCCCCTACGCAGTATTTT; CDR3: CASSRSGTSGGAPTQYF
J: TRBJ2-7; D: .; size: .; V: TRBV30; length: 12; DNA: TGTGCCTACGCCGACGCGGTCTACGAGCAGTACTTC; CDR3: CAYADAVYEQYF
J: TRBJ1-5; D: TRBD1; size: .; V: TRBV28; length: 14; DNA: TGTGCCAGCAGTTTTGCAGGGGGAGAAACGGCCCAGCATTTT; CDR3: CASSFAGGETAQHF
J: TRBJ2-7; D: TRBD1; size: .; V: TRBV5-4; length: 15; DNA: TGTGCCAGCAGCTCCGACAGGGGGGCCTTAAGGGAGCAGTACTTC; CDR3: CASSSDRGALREQYF
J: TRBJ1-2; D: .; size: .; V: TRBV28; length: 15; DNA: TGTGCCAGCAACGGCCCGGGAGGAGTTAACTATGGCTACACCTTC; CDR3: CASNGPGGVNYGYTF
J: TRBJ2-1; D: TRBD2; size: .; V: TRBV6-5; length: 14; DNA: TGTGCCAGCAGTTACGGTCTAGCGGGGGAACGGCAGTTCTTC; CDR3: CASSYGLAGERQFF
J: TRBJ2-1; D: TRBD2; size: once; V: TRBV6-5; length: 14; DNA: TGTGCCAGCAGTCTACTAGCGGGTTCGTCTGAGCAGTTCTTC; CDR3: CASSLLAGSSEQFF
J: TRBJ2-4; D: TRBD2; size: .; V: TRBV28; length: 17; DNA: TGTGCCAGCAGTTCCCCCACTAGCGGGAGGGACAAAAACATTCAGTACTTC; CDR3: CASSSPTSGRDKNIQYF
J: TRBJ2-5; D: .; size: .; V: TRBV12-5; length: 14; DNA: TGTGCTAGTGGCCCCCGGACGGGAGAAGAGACCCAGTACTTC; CDR3: CASGPRTGEETQYF
J: TRBJ1-6; D: .; size: .; V: TRBV2; length: 12; DNA: TGTGCCAGCAGCCCTCGCAGTTCACCCCTCCACTTT; CDR3: CASSPRSSPLHF
J: TRBJ1-6; D: .; size: .; V: TRBV25-1; length: 15; DNA: TGTGCCAGCAGTGAAAGGGGGAGGGGTAACTCACCCCTCCACTTT; CDR3: CASSERGRGNSPLHF
J: TRBJ1-2; D: .; size: .; V: TRBV3-1/TRBV3-2; length: 15; DNA: TGTGCCAGCAGCCCAAGTTTGGGACACCACTATGGCTACACCTTC; CDR3: CASSPSLGHHYGYTF
J: TRBJ1-3; D: .; size: .; V: TRBV25-1; length: 15; DNA: TGTGCCTCCTCGGGGGGGCGCCGAGGTGGAAACACCATATATTTT; CDR3: CASSGGRRGGNTIYF
J: TRBJ1-1; D: TRBD1; size: .; V: TRBV5-1; length: 14; DNA: TGCGCCAGCAGCGTACAGGGGGCGCCTGATGAAGCTTTCTTT; CDR3: CASSVQGAPDEAFF
J: TRBJ2-7; D: TRBD2; size: .; V: TRBV10-1; length: 17; DNA: TGCGCCAGCAGTGTGGGGGGACTAGCGGGCCGTATCCACGAGCAGTACTTC; CDR3: CASSVGGLAGRIHEQYF
J: TRBJ2-1; D: .; size: .; V: TRBV7-8; length: 14; DNA: TGTGCCACCGGGGGGCTGCGTACCTACAATGAGCAGTTCTTC; CDR3: CATGGLRTYNEQFF
J: TRBJ1-2; D: TRBD1; size: .; V: TRBV2; length: 15; DNA: TGTGCCAGCACCTGGACAGGGGAGGTTAACTATGGCTACACCTTC; CDR3: CASTWTGEVNYGYTF
J: TRBJ1-4; D: .; size: .; V: TRBV15; length: 15; DNA: TGTGCCACCAGCAGAGTAAGGGTCGGGGATGAAAAACTGTTTTTT; CDR3: CATSRVRVGDEKLFF
J: TRBJ2-3; D: .; size: .; V: TRBV19; length: 15; DNA: TGTGCCAGTAGTATAGGTCCTAGTTTGGCAGATACGCAGTATTTT; CDR3: CASSIGPSLADTQYF
J: TRBJ2-3; D: .; size: few; V: TRBV4-2; length: 16; DNA: TGTGCCAGCAGCCAAGATCCGCGAGCAGGGTCAGATACGCAGTATTTT; CDR3: CASSQDPRAGSDTQYF
J: TRBJ2-7; D: .; size: once; V: TRBV28; length: 13; DNA: TGTGCCAGCGGACGATTAGGGGCTTACGAGCAGTACTTC; CDR3: CASGRLGAYEQYF
J: TRBJ1-2; D: .; size: .; V: TRBV9; length: 11; DNA: TGTGCCAGCGGAGGGAACTATGGCTACACCTTC; CDR3: CASGGNYGYTF
J: TRBJ1-5; D: .; size: .; V: TRBV3-1/TRBV3-2; length: 14; DNA: TGTGCCAGCAGCCAAGGGGCTCGGGGTCAGCCCCAGCATTTT; CDR3: CASSQGARGQPQHF
J: TRBJ1-6; D: .; size: .; V: TRBV5-4; length: 15; DNA: TGTGCCAGCAGCCTAGGCAGAGTGTCGAGCTCACCCCTCCACTTT; CDR3: CASSLGRVSSSPLHF
J: TRBJ2-7; D: TRBD1; size: .; V: TRBV5-6; length: 15; DNA: TGTGCCAGCAGTGTGGACAGGGTAGTTTGGTACGAGCAGTACTTC; CDR3: CASSVDRVVWYEQYF
J: TRBJ2-7; D: .; size: .; V: TRBV11-2; length: 14; DNA: TGTGCCAGCAGCTCGACAGTTTATCCCTACGAGCAGTACTTC; CDR3: CASSSTVYPYEQYF
J: TRBJ1-6; D: .; size: .; V: TRBV30; length: 14; DNA: TGTGCCTGGAGGGCCTGGGGAGCCGGTTCACCCCTCCACTTT; CDR3: CAWRAWGAGSPLHF
J: TRBJ1-1; D: TRBD1; size: .; V: TRBV3-1/TRBV3-2; length: 14; DNA: TGTGCCAGCAGCCAAGGACAGGGGCAAACTGAAGCTTTCTTT; CDR3: CASSQGQGQTEAFF
J: TRBJ2-7; D: TRBD2; size: few; V: TRBV24-1; length: 14; DNA: TGTGCCACCAGTGGAGCGGGGAGCTCCTACGAGCAGTACTTC; CDR3: CATSGAGSSYEQYF
J: TRBJ1-6; D: TRBD1; size: .; V: TRBV3-1/TRBV3-2; length: 18; DNA: TGTGCCAGCAGCCAAAACCCTCCAATTCGGACAGGTAATTCACCCCTCCACTTT; CDR3: CASSQNPPIRTGNSPLHF
J: TRBJ2-2; D: .; size: few; V: TRBV7-7; length: 15; DNA: TGTGCTAGCAGCTTTGACGGGGGGAACACCGGGGAGCTGTTTTTT; CDR3: CASSFDGGNTGELFF
J: TRBJ2-1; D: .; size: .; V: TRBV19; length: 15; DNA: TGTGCCAGTAGTCCGGACTCCTCTACCTACAATGAGCAGTTCTTC; CDR3: CASSPDSSTYNEQFF
J: TRBJ1-2; D: TRBD1; size: .; V: TRBV6-1; length: 13; DNA: TGTGCCAGCAGCCCTCCGGGACAGTATGGCTACACCTTC; CDR3: CASSPPGQYGYTF
J: TRBJ1-6; D: .; size: .; V: TRBV2; length: 17; DNA: TGTGCCAGCAGTGAACTGGGCCAGGGGTCCTATAATTCACCCCTCCACTTT; CDR3: CASSELGQGSYNSPLHF
J: TRBJ2-1; D: TRBD2; size: .; V: TRBV27; length: 14; DNA: TGTGCCAGCAGTTTCGGGGGGGAGGGTCTGGAGCAGTTCTTC; CDR3: CASSFGGEGLEQFF
J: TRBJ1-5; D: .; size: .; V: TRBV5-1; length: 15; DNA: TGCGCCAGCAGCTTGGCGGGGAGAGAGGCTCAGCCCCAGCATTTT; CDR3: CASSLAGREAQPQHF
J: TRBJ1-2; D: .; size: .; V: TRBV30; length: 10; DNA: TGTGCCTGGAGACCCGATCCTCCACACTTC; CDR3: CAWRPDPPHF
J: TRBJ1-6; D: .; size: .; V: TRBV21-1; length: 14; DNA: TGTGCCAGCAGCAATCAAGGGGTTTGTTCACCCCTCCACTTT; CDR3: CASSNQGVCSPLHF
J: TRBJ2-5; D: .; size: .; V: TRBV3-1/TRBV3-2; length: 14; DNA: TGTGCCAGCAGAGGGGCTAAGATAAAAGAGACCCAGTACTTC; CDR3: CASRGAKIKETQYF
J: TRBJ1-2; D: .; size: .; V: TRBV4-1; length: 13; DNA: TGCGCCAGCAGCCAAGACAGTGACTATGGCTACACCTTC; CDR3: CASSQDSDYGYTF
J: TRBJ1-1; D: .; size: once; V: TRBV18; length: 14; DNA: TGTGCCAGCTCACCGTCATGGGGGAGGACTGAAGCTTTCTTT; CDR3: CASSPSWGRTEAFF
J: TRBJ1-1; D: TRBD1; size: .; V: TRBV3-1/TRBV3-2; length: 15; DNA: TGTGCCAGCAGCCAAGCAGGGACAGCGAACACTGAAGCTTTCTTT; CDR3: CASSQAGTANTEAFF
J: TRBJ1-2; D: .; size: .; V: TRBV7-9; length: 14; DNA: TGTGCCAGCAGCTTAACTAAGGAGAACTATGGCTACACCTTC; CDR3: CASSLTKENYGYTF
J: TRBJ2-1; D: .; size: .; V: TRBV20-1; length: 11; DNA: TGCAGCGGGAACTACTACAATGAGCAGTTCTTC; CDR3: CSGNYYNEQFF
J: TRBJ2-7; D: TRBD2; size: .; V: TRBV6-5; length: 13; DNA: TGTGCCAGCAGAGTGACTAGCGGGGGGGAGCAGTACTTC; CDR3: CASRVTSGGEQYF
J: TRBJ1-1; D: .; size: .; V: TRBV30; length: 14; DNA: TGTGCCTGGAGTCGCAGCAGGGTGTCCACTGAAGCTTTCTTT; CDR3: CAWSRSRVSTEAFF
J: TRBJ2-1; D: TRBD2; size: .; V: TRBV5-4; length: 15; DNA: TGTGCCAGCAGCTTGGGACTAGCGGCCCTAAATGAGCAGTTCTTC; CDR3: CASSLGLAALNEQFF